This is a list of T cell receptor beta chains from one sample in a study of cytomegalovirus exposure and HLA in healthy donors. Repertoires were generated with immunoSEQ multiplex PCR, while TCRdb's copy carries only in-frame clones and drops some. The table gives some 120,000 clones; the top ten clones make up 1.5% to 2.5% of it. Material for sequencing was PBMCs. Receptors originate from a woman in her sixties in good health and CMV-seronegative. The CDR3 runs from the conserved cysteine through the conserved F or W. A D gene is named only where the DNA matches it firmly. Size is omitted from some rows. Given values are once, few, many or a class for expanded clones.

V gene	D gene	J gene	clone size	CDR3 DNA	CDR3 protein
TRBV2	-	TRBJ1-1	-	TGTGCCAGCAGTGAAAGTCAGGGCCTAGGGAACACTGAAGCTTTCTTT	CASSESQGLGNTEAFF
TRBV9	-	TRBJ1-1	-	TGTGCCAGCGTCGAGGGAGCGGGAAAACTCGGGGTGAACACTGAAGCTTTCTTT	CASVEGAGKLGVNTEAFF
TRBV18	-	TRBJ2-5	-	TGTGCCAGCTCGCCGACAGGACTCCAAGAGACCCAGTACTTC	CASSPTGLQETQYF
TRBV5-4	TRBD2	TRBJ2-7	-	TGTGCCAGCAGCTTGGACGCGGGAGGGGACGAGCAGTACTTC	CASSLDAGGDEQYF
TRBV10-3	-	TRBJ2-7	-	TGTGCCATCAGTGAGGGTAGGGGGGGTTCGGTACACGAGCAGTACTTC	CAISEGRGGSVHEQYF
TRBV7-2	TRBD2	TRBJ2-3	-	TGTGCCAGCAGCATGCGGCGGGAGGCTACGCAGTATTTT	CASSMRREATQYF
TRBV18	TRBD1	TRBJ1-2	-	TGTGCCAGCTCACCACGGGACAGGGGGCTTGGCTACACCTTC	CASSPRDRGLGYTF
TRBV6-1	TRBD1	TRBJ1-5	-	TGTGCCAGCAATGATCCGGGACAGGGGTTTGACAATCAGCCCCAGCATTTT	CASNDPGQGFDNQPQHF
TRBV19	TRBD1	TRBJ1-5	-	TGTGCCAGTAGCACCGGGGGACAGGGGGCCTATCAGCCCCAGCATTTT	CASSTGGQGAYQPQHF
TRBV16	-	TRBJ1-2	-	TGTGCCAGCAGCCACTCGGGGGGTCTCTATGGCTACACCTTC	CASSHSGGLYGYTF
TRBV15	TRBD1	TRBJ2-1	-	TGTGCCACCAGTAGCCGGGACAGGGGTTTGAATGAGCAGTTCTTC	CATSSRDRGLNEQFF
TRBV9	TRBD2	TRBJ2-1	-	TGTGCCAGCAGCGCGCCAATATCGGGACTAGCGGGAGGGTATGAGCAGTTCTTC	CASSAPISGLAGGYEQFF
TRBV7-6	-	TRBJ1-1	-	TGTGCCAGCAGCTTAGACAGTATGAACACTGAAGCTTTCTTT	CASSLDSMNTEAFF
TRBV5-1	-	TRBJ2-7	-	TGCGCCAGCAGCTTGGATCCTAGCAGAGCATCCGAGCAGTACTTC	CASSLDPSRASEQYF
TRBV29-1	TRBD2	TRBJ2-7	-	TGCAGCGTTGAGGAGGGGACTAGACGCGAGCAGTACTTC	CSVEEGTRREQYF
TRBV11-2	-	TRBJ2-2	-	TGTGCCAGCAGCTTAGATCTGTTTTTGGGGGAGCTGTTTTTT	CASSLDLFLGELFF
TRBV28	-	TRBJ2-2	-	TGTGCCAGCAGTCCAACATCCGGGGAGCTGTTTTTT	CASSPTSGELFF
TRBV4-1	TRBD1	TRBJ1-3	-	TGCGCCAGCAGCCCTCTTACAGGGGACAGGAACACCATATATTTT	CASSPLTGDRNTIYF
TRBV6-1	-	TRBJ1-3	medium-sized	TGTGCCAGCAGTGAAGGGGCATCCCCCTCTGGAAACACCATATATTTT	CASSEGASPSGNTIYF
TRBV18	TRBD1	TRBJ1-2	-	TGTGCCAGCTCTCCCGGGACAGGCTTACGCTACACCTTC	CASSPGTGLRYTF
TRBV6-5	-	TRBJ1-1	-	TGTGCCAGCAGTCGGGGAGGGACTAAGAACACTGAAGCTTTCTTT	CASSRGGTKNTEAFF
TRBV20-1	-	TRBJ2-3	-	TGCAGTGTAGGAAGGACTTCGCAGTATTTT	CSVGRTSQYF
TRBV28	-	TRBJ1-5	-	TGTGCCAGCAGTCTACAGGTTGGAGGGCAGCCCCAGCATTTT	CASSLQVGGQPQHF
TRBV18	TRBD1	TRBJ1-1	-	TGTGCCAGCTCACTACGAACCGGGACAGGGAACACTGAAGCTTTCTTT	CASSLRTGTGNTEAFF
TRBV7-2	-	TRBJ2-2	-	TGTGCCAGCAGCTTAACTCCCACCATGGTTAGCACCGGGGAGCTGTTTTTT	CASSLTPTMVSTGELFF
TRBV28	-	TRBJ2-3	-	TGTGCCAGCAGTCTTAGCCGGAGTGCGCAGTATTTT	CASSLSRSAQYF
TRBV2	-	TRBJ2-1	-	TGTGCCAGCAGCGTTACTAGCTACAATGAGCAGTTCTTC	CASSVTSYNEQFF
TRBV6-6	-	TRBJ2-7	-	TGTGCCAGCAGGACAGGGGACTACTACGAGCAGTACTTC	CASRTGDYYEQYF
TRBV28	-	TRBJ2-7	-	TGTGCCAGCAGTTTATATTGGGGGCGCTACGATTACGAGCAGTACTTC	CASSLYWGRYDYEQYF
TRBV7-9	-	TRBJ2-7	-	TGTGCCAGCAGCTTAGCTGGGACTCCTACCTACGAGCAGTACTTC	CASSLAGTPTYEQYF
TRBV2	-	TRBJ1-2	-	TGTGCCAGCACAACCTCAGGGTTTCAAGGCTACACCTTC	CASTTSGFQGYTF
TRBV7-6	-	TRBJ2-5	-	TGTGCCAGCAGCTTACTACGAGAAGAGACCCAGTACTTC	CASSLLREETQYF
TRBV5-4	-	TRBJ1-6	-	TGTGCCAGCAGCCCTGACAGCTCTAATTCACCCCTCCACTTT	CASSPDSSNSPLHF
TRBV9	-	TRBJ1-3	-	TGTGCCAGCAATCAGGGAAACTCTGGAAACACCATATATTTT	CASNQGNSGNTIYF
TRBV7-9	-	TRBJ1-5	-	TGTGCCAGCAGCTTAGCCAGGGGAGTTGGGCAGCCCCAGCATTTT	CASSLARGVGQPQHF
TRBV21-1	-	TRBJ2-7	-	TGTGCCAGCAGCAAAGTGGGGCGGGGGGAGTCCTACGAGCAGTACTTC	CASSKVGRGESYEQYF
TRBV15	TRBD2	TRBJ2-1	-	TGTGCCACCAGGAGACTAGCGGGGGCATACAATGAGCAGTTCTTC	CATRRLAGAYNEQFF
TRBV15	TRBD1	TRBJ2-1	-	TGTGCCACCAGCAGAGATTCACAGGGGGAGCAGTTCTTC	CATSRDSQGEQFF
TRBV6-5	-	TRBJ1-2	-	TGTGCCAGCAGTCAAACAGGGACCAACTATGGCTACACCTTC	CASSQTGTNYGYTF
TRBV19	-	TRBJ1-4	-	TGTGCCAGTAGTATGGGAGGGGAAGGTGAAAAACTGTTTTTT	CASSMGGEGEKLFF
TRBV7-2	TRBD2	TRBJ2-7	-	TGTGCCAGCAGCCCCAGCGGGGGGACTTACGAGCAGTACTTC	CASSPSGGTYEQYF
TRBV20-1	-	TRBJ1-2	-	TGCAGTGCCGGGGAGGACTATGGCTACACCTTC	CSAGEDYGYTF
TRBV4-1	TRBD1	TRBJ2-3	-	TGCGCCAGCAGCCAGCCGGGACAGGGGGCCTCAGATACGCAGTATTTT	CASSQPGQGASDTQYF
TRBV15	-	TRBJ2-2	-	TGTGCCACCAGCAGAGATCTTACAGCCACCGGGGAGCTGTTTTTT	CATSRDLTATGELFF
TRBV7-6	-	TRBJ2-1	-	TGTGCCAGCAGCCGTAGCGACTACAATGAGCAGTTCTTC	CASSRSDYNEQFF
TRBV19	TRBD1	TRBJ1-2	-	TGTGCCAGTAGCCAGCCGGGACAGGGAGGGGGCTACACCTTC	CASSQPGQGGGYTF
TRBV6-1	TRBD2	TRBJ2-1	-	TGTGCCAGCAGTGAAGCCAGCGGGGGGTACAATGAGCAGTTCTTC	CASSEASGGYNEQFF
TRBV27	TRBD2	TRBJ2-1	-	TGTGCCAGCAGCCCGCGGACTAGCGGAATCGGGTCCTACAATGAGCAGTTCTTC	CASSPRTSGIGSYNEQFF
TRBV5-1	TRBD1	TRBJ1-4	-	TGCGCCAGCAGCGCAAGACAGGGAGTCACTGAAAAACTGTTTTTT	CASSARQGVTEKLFF
TRBV29-1	-	TRBJ2-5	-	TGCAGCGTTGAGGCGGGCAGTCTTGTGAGTCGAGAGACCCAGTACTTC	CSVEAGSLVSRETQYF
TRBV28	-	TRBJ2-5	-	TGTGCCAGCAGACGACAGGCGGGCCTGAGGGACCAGTACTTC	CASRRQAGLRDQYF
TRBV10-3	TRBD1	TRBJ2-7	-	TGTGCCAGCAGACAGGGTTCATACTCCTACGAGCAGTACTTC	CASRQGSYSYEQYF
TRBV18	-	TRBJ2-5	-	TGTGCCAGCTCACCCGTTCAAGAGACCCAGTACTTC	CASSPVQETQYF